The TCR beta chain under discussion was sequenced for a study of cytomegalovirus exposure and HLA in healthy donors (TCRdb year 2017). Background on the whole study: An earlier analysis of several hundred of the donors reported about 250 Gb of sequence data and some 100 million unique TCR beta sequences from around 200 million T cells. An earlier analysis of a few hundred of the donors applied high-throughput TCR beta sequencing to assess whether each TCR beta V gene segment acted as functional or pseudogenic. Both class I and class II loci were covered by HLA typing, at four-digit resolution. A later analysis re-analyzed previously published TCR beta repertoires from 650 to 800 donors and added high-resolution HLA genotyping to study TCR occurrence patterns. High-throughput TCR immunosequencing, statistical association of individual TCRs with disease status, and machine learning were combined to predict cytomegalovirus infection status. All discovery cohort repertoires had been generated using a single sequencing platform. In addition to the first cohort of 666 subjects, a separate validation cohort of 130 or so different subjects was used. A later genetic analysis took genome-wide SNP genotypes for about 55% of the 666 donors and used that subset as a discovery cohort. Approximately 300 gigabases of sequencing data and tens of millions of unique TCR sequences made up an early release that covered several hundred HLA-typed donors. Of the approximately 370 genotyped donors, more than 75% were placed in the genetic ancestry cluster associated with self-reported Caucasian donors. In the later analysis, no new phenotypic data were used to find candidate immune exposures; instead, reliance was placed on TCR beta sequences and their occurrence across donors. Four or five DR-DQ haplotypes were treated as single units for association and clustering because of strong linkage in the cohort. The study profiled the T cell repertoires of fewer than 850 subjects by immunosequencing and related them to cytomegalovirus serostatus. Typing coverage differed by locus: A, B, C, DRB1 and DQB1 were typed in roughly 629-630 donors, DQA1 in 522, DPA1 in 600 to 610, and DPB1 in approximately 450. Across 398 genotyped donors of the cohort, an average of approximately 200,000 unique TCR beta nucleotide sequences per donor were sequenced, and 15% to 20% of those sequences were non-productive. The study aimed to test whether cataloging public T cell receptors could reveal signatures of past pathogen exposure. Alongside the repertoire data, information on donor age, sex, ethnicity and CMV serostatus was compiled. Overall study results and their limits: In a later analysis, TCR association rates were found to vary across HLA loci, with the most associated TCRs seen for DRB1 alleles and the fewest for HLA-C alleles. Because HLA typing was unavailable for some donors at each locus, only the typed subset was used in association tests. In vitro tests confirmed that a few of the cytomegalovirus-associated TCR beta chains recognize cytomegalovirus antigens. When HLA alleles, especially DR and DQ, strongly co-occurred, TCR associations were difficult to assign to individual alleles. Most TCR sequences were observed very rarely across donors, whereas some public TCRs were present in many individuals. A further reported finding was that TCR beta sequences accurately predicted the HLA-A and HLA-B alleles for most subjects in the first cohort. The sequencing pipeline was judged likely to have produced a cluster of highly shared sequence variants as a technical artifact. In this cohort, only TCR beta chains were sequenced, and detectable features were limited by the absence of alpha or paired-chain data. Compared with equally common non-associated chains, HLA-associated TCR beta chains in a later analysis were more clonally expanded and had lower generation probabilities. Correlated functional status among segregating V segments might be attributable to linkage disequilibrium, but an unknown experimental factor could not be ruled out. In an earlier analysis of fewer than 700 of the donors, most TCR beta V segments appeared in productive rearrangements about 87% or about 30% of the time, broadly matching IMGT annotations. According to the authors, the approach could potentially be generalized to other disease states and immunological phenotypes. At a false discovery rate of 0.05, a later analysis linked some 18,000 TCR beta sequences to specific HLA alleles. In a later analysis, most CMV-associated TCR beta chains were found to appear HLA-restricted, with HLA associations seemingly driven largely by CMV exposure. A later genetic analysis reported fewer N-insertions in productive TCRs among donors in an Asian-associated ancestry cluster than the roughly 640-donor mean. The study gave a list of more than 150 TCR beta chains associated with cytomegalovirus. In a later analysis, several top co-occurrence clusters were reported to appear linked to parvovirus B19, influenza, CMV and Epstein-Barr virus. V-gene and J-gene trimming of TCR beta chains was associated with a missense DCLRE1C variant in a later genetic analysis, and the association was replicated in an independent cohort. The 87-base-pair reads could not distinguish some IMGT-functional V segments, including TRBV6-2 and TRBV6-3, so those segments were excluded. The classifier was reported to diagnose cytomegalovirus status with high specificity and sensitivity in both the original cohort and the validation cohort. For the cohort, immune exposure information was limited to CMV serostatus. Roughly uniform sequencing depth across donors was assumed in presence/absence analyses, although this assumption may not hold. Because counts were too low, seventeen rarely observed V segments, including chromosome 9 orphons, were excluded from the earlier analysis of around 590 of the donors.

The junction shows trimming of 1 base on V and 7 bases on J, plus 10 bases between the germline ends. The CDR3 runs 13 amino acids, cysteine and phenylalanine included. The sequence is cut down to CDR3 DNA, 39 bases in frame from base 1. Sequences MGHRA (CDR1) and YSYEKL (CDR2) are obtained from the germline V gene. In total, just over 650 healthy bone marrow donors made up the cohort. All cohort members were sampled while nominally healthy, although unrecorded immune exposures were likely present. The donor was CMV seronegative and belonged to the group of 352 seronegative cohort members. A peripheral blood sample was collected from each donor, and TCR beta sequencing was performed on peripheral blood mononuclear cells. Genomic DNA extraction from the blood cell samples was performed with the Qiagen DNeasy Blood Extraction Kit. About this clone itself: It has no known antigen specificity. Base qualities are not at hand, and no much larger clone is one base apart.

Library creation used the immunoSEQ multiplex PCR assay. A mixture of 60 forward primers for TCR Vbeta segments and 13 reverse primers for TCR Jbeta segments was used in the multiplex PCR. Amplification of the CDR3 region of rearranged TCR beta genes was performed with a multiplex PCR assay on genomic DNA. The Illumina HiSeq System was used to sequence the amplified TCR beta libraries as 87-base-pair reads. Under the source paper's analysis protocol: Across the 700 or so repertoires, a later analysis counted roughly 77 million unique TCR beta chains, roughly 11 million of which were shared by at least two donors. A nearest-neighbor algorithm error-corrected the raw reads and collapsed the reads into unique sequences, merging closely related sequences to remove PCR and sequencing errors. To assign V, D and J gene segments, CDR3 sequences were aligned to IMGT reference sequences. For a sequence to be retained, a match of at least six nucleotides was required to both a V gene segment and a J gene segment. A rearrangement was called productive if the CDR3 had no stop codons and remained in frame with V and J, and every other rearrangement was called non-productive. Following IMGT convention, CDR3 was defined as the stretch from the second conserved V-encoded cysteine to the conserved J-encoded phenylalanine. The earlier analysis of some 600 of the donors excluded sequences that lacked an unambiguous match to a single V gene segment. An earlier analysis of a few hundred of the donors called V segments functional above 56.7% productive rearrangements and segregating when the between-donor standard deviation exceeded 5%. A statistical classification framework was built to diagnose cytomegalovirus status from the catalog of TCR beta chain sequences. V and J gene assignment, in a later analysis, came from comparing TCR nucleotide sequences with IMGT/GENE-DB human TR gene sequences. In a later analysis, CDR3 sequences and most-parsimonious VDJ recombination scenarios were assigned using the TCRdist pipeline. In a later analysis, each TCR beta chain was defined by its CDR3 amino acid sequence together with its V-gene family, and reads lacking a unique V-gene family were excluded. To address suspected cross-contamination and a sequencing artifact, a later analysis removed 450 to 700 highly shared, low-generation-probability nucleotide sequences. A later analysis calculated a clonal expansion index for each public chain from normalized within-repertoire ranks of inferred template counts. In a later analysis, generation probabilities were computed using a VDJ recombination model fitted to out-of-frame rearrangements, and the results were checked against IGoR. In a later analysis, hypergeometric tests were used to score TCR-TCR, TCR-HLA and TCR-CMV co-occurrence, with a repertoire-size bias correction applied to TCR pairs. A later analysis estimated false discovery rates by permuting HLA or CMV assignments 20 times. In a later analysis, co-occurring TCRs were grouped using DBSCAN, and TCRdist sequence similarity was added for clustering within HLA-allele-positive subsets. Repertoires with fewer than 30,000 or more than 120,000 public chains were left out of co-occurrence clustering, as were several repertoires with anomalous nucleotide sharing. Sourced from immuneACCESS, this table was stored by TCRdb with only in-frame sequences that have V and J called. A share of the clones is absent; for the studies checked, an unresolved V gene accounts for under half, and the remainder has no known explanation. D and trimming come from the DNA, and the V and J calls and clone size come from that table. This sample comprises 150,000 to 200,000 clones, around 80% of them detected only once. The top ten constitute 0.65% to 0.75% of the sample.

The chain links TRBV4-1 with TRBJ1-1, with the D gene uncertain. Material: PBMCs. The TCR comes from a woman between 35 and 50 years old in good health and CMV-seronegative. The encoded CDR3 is CASSQGSASEAFF. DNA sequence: TGCGCCAGCAGCCAAGGTAGTGCTAGTGAAGCTTTCTTT.